This T cell receptor (beta chain) was recorded in a study of blood T cell repertoires in COVID-19. Study information: The United States, Italy and Spain supplied acute and convalescent COVID-19 samples. PBMCs, B-cell-depleted T cells, or T cells were the source of the cDNA or gDNA that made up the material.

In the source study's methods: For nucleated cells, counts were estimated from reference gene primer amplification. TCRdb's copy holds only in-frame clones and misses some; the assay was immunoSEQ multiplex PCR. V and J calls plus clone size are reproduced from that table; the DNA served to infer D and trimming. The sample shows about 270,000 clones, 85% of them seen only once. There are 14 residues in the CDR3. Germline V gives CDR1 SGHDT, CDR2 YYEEEE. V was shortened by 2 bases and J by 8 bases, with 14 bases between the two germline ends. The sample comprised peripheral blood. The source of this sequence is a woman between 45 and 60 years old with active or convalescent COVID-19. The chain has TRBV5-6 and TRBJ2-1; D is possibly TRBD2 (5 bases). This CDR3 is CASSFGLSSDEQFF. In DNA, the CDR3 is TGTGCCAGCAGCTTCGGACTCTCGTCCGATGAGCAGTTCTTC.